Each of the 6 T cell receptor beta chains below was sequenced from the same sample in a study of cytomegalovirus exposure and HLA in healthy donors (dated by TCRdb to about 2017). The library came from the immunoSEQ multiplex PCR assay. For the multiplex PCR, a mixture combining 60 forward primers for TCR Vbeta segments and 13 reverse primers for TCR Jbeta segments was used. TCRdb holds this immuneACCESS table with in-frame rearrangements only. Some clones are missing; in checked studies, unresolved V genes explain under half, and the rest has no known cause. This sample has around 160,000 clones in its table, and around 75% of those were observed once. Approximately 4.4% of the sample lies in the top ten. The source material was PBMCs. These receptor sequences come from a man between 18 and 29 years old in good health and CMV-seropositive.

The chain recombines TRBV30 with TRBJ2-1; 13 bases map to TRBD2. Germline loops: CDR1 GTSNPN, CDR2 SVGIG (reference sequence). V shed 1 base and J 0 bases; nucleotides not matched to a gene: 6. The CDR3 has 18 amino acids. The CDR3 reads CAWSGTSGGLSSYNEQFF. The CDR3 DNA is TGTGCCTGGAGTGGGACTAGCGGGGGCCTAAGCTCCTACAATGAGCAGTTCTTC.

The CDR3 sequence: CASSSLLTGEETQYF. The CDR3 nucleotides read TGTGCCAGCAGCTCACTTCTAACAGGGGAAGAGACCCAGTACTTC. The rearrangement joins TRBV7-9 to TRBJ2-5, with 7 bases fitting TRBD1. Germline loops: CDR1 SEHNR, CDR2 FQNEAQ (reference sequence). This CDR3 spans 15 amino acids. Germline trimming cut 4 bases from V and 3 bases from J; bases unmatched to any gene: 8.

The chain has TRBV10-3 and TRBJ1-4; maybe TRBD1 (5 bases). This CDR3 is built from 15 residues. Germline V gene data show CDR1 as ENHRY and CDR2 as SYGVKD. With 3 bases removed from V and 5 bases from J, the gap between germline ends came to 13 bases. The CDR3 bases are TGTGCCATCAGTGAATCCTCAGGGAACAATGAAAAACTGTTTTTT. Amino acids: CAISESSGNNEKLFF.

V and J are TRBV7-3 and TRBJ1-4; perhaps TRBD1 as D (5 bases). The CDR3 consists of 15 residues. Trimming removed 0 bases from V and 10 bases from J, with 15 bases in between. CDR1 and CDR2 (germline): SGHTA, FQGTGA. In DNA, the CDR3 is TGTGCCAGCAGCTTAACGTTCCAGACAGAAGGAAAACTGTTTTTT. Translated, it gives CASSLTFQTEGKLFF.

The V call is TRBV11-2, the J call TRBJ1-1, with 9 bases matching TRBD1. The CDR3 length is 15 residues. Per the germline V gene, CDR1 is SGHAT and CDR2 is FQNNGV. V was pared by 5 bases and J by 4 bases, with 8 bases of the junction left unmatched. CDR3 in amino acids: CASSIITGQGTEAFF. The CDR3 DNA reads as TGTGCCAGCAGCATCATCACGGGACAGGGCACTGAAGCTTTCTTT.

The chain employs TRBV5-8 and TRBJ2-3; 7 nucleotides line up with TRBD2. After removal of 2 bases from V and 3 bases from J, the junction contained 6 bases not matched to a gene. Germline V lookup: CDR1 SGHTS, CDR2 YDEGEE. This CDR3 comprises 15 residues. CDR3 nucleotides: TGTGCCAGCAGCTTTCGGGGGACTACTACAGATACGCAGTATTTT. Residues: CASSFRGTTTDTQYF.